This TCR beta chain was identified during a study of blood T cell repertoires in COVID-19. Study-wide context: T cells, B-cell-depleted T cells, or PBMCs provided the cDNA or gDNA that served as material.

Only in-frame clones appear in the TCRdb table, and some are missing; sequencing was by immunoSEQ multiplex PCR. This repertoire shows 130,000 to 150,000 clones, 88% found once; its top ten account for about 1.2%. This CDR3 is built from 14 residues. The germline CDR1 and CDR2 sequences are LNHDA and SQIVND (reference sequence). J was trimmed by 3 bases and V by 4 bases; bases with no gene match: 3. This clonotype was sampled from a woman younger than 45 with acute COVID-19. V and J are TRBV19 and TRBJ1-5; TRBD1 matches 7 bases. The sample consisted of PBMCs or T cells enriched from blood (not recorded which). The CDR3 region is CASSTGGTNQPQHF. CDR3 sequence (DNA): TGTGCCAGTAGTACAGGGGGAACCAATCAGCCCCAGCATTTT.